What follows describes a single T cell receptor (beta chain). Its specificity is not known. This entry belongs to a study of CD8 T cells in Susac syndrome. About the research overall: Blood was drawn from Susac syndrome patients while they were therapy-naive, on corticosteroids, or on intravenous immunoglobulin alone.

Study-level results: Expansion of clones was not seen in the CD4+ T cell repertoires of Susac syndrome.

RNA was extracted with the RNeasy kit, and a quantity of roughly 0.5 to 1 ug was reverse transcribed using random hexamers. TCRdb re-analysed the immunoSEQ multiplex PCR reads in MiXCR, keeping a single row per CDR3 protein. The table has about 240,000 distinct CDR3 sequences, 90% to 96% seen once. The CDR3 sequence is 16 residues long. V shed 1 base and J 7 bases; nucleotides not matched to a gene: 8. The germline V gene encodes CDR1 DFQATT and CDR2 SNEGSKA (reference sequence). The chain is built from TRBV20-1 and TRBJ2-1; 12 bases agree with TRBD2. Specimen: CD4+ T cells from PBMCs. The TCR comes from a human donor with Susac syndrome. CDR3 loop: CSARVRRLAGANEQFF. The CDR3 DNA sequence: TGCAGTGCTAGAGTCCGGCGACTAGCGGGAGCAAATGAGCAGTTCTTC.